This T cell receptor beta chain was sequenced during a study of cytomegalovirus exposure and HLA in healthy donors. At the level of the study: In a later analysis, it was reported that the approximately 110 validation repertoires had been produced on the same platform as the 670 or so repertoires belonging to the first cohort.

Sequenced by immunoSEQ multiplex PCR; TCRdb stores in-frame clones only, minus some. Found here are some 200,000 clones, around nine tenths of them singletons; the top ten hold roughly 1%. V shed 1 base, J shed 4 bases, and the junction held 11 bases outside the gene matches. The CDR3 covers 17 residues. Looked up from germline, CDR1 is GTSNPN and CDR2 is SVGIG (reference sequence). The sample consisted of PBMCs. The clonotype originates from a woman in her late teens or twenties in good health and CMV-seronegative. The chain has TRBV30 and TRBJ1-4; TRBD1 matches at 8 bases. Written as DNA, the CDR3 is TGTGCCTGGAGTGGACAGAGGAGGGACAGGAGTAATGAAAAACTGTTTTTT. Translating gives CAWSGQRRDRSNEKLFF. The whole variable domain, remainder taken from reference TRBV30 and TRBJ1-4, is SQTIHQWPATLVQPVGSPLSLECTVEGTSNPNLYWYRQAAGRGLQLLFYSVGIGQISSEVPQNLSASRPQDRQFILSSKKLLLSDSGFYLCAWSGQRRDRSNEKLFFGSGTQLSVL.